These T cell receptor beta chains were read from a single sample in a study of OX40 agonist ivuxolimab in advanced cancers. The repertoire was sequenced with immunoSEQ multiplex PCR; TCRdb's copy has only in-frame clones and lacks some. The sample yields about 53,000 clones, less than 90% seen once. Sequences were derived from CD4+ or CD8+ T cells sorted from blood, sampled in a trial of the OX40 agonist ivuxolimab. The receptors stem from an adult with an advanced solid tumor such as melanoma, head and neck, liver or kidney cancer. Each CDR3 is given with its conserved first and last residue. D genes are given only for firm matches. The size field is filled for only some rows; it gives once, few, many or a size class.

clone_size	v_call	d_call	j_call	cdr3_aa	cdr3_nt
.	TRBV15	.	TRBJ2-5	CATSGLPDSQETQYF	TGTGCCACCAGCGGACTGCCTGACAGCCAAGAGACCCAGTACTTC
.	TRBV2	.	TRBJ2-7	CASTLRGNAAYEQYF	TGTGCCAGCACTTTAAGAGGAAACGCCGCCTACGAGCAGTACTTC
.	TRBV2	.	TRBJ2-7	CASSERASVGYEQYF	TGTGCCAGCAGTGAACGGGCATCTGTGGGCTACGAGCAGTACTTC
.	TRBV10-3	TRBD2	TRBJ2-2	CAIRDSGRNTGELFF	TGTGCCATCAGAGATAGCGGGAGGAACACCGGGGAGCTGTTTTTT
.	TRBV28	TRBD2	TRBJ2-1	CASTLTSDPYNEQFF	TGTGCCAGCACCTTGACTAGCGATCCCTACAATGAGCAGTTCTTC
few	TRBV6-1	TRBD2	TRBJ2-3	CASSEKGLAGGDTQYF	TGTGCCAGCAGTGAAAAGGGACTAGCGGGGGGAGATACGCAGTATTTT
few	TRBV7-2	.	TRBJ2-1	CASSPRGGAGNNNEQFF	TGTGCCAGCAGCCCCAGAGGGGGAGCGGGCAATAACAATGAGCAGTTCTTC
.	TRBV27	TRBD2	TRBJ2-7	CASSSLASGRGYEQYF	TGTGCCAGCAGTTCCCTCGCTAGCGGGAGAGGGTACGAGCAGTACTTC
.	TRBV6-5	TRBD2	TRBJ2-7	CASRASGAGNEQYF	TGTGCCAGCAGGGCTAGCGGGGCCGGAAACGAGCAGTACTTC
.	TRBV4-2	TRBD2	TRBJ2-7	CASSPDASGRSYEQYF	TGTGCCAGCAGCCCAGACGCTAGCGGGAGATCTTACGAGCAGTACTTC
.	TRBV9	.	TRBJ2-7	CASARQGLDEQYF	TGTGCCAGCGCCCGACAGGGACTCGACGAGCAGTACTTC
.	TRBV2	.	TRBJ2-7	CASSEGAGTYEQYF	TGTGCCAGCAGTGAAGGGGCAGGGACCTACGAGCAGTACTTC
.	TRBV5-1	TRBD1	TRBJ2-3	CASSLVRGQRDTQYF	TGCGCCAGCAGCTTGGTAAGGGGGCAAAGGGATACGCAGTATTTT
.	TRBV7-3	.	TRBJ2-3	CASRLGVADTQYF	TGTGCCAGCAGACTCGGAGTGGCGGATACGCAGTATTTT
.	TRBV28	.	TRBJ2-7	CASSLTGSSYEQYF	TGTGCCAGCAGTTTAACAGGGTCCTCCTACGAGCAGTACTTC
.	TRBV28	.	TRBJ1-1	CASSLGRTLEAFF	TGTGCCAGCAGTTTAGGTCGGACTCTTGAAGCTTTCTTT
.	TRBV7-2	TRBD2	TRBJ2-5	CASSSWTSGRGGETQYF	TGTGCCAGCAGCTCGTGGACTAGCGGGAGAGGGGGAGAGACCCAGTACTTC
.	TRBV5-1	.	TRBJ2-1	CASHTTGLDNEQFF	TGCGCCAGCCACACCACAGGGTTGGATAATGAGCAGTTCTTC
.	TRBV23-1	.	TRBJ1-2	CASRKGENGYTF	TGCGCCAGCCGTAAGGGGGAGAATGGCTACACCTTC
.	TRBV6-1	TRBD2	TRBJ2-3	CASSALAGGMTDTQYF	TGTGCCAGCAGTGCACTAGCGGGAGGGATGACAGATACGCAGTATTTT
.	TRBV5-6	TRBD1	TRBJ1-2	CASSLYQGAGGYTF	TGTGCCAGCAGCTTGTATCAGGGGGCGGGAGGCTACACCTTC
.	TRBV18	.	TRBJ2-5	CASSPPGNQETQYF	TGTGCCAGCTCACCTCCCGGGAACCAAGAGACCCAGTACTTC
.	TRBV6-1	TRBD1	TRBJ2-2	CASSSGTGFSGELFF	TGTGCCAGCAGTTCCGGGACAGGGTTCTCCGGGGAGCTGTTTTTT
.	TRBV7-3	.	TRBJ2-2	CASSSVGGETGELFF	TGTGCCAGCAGCTCAGTCGGAGGGGAGACCGGGGAGCTGTTTTTT
.	TRBV18	TRBD1	TRBJ1-1	CASSPGTGGSEAFF	TGTGCCAGCTCACCCGGGACAGGGGGCTCTGAAGCTTTCTTT
.	TRBV9	.	TRBJ2-1	CASSVDENSSYNEQFF	TGTGCCAGCAGCGTAGATGAGAATAGCTCCTACAATGAGCAGTTCTTC
once	TRBV6-5	.	TRBJ2-7	CASSRTGIGEQYF	TGTGCCAGCAGCCGAACAGGGATTGGTGAGCAGTACTTC
.	TRBV7-2	TRBD2	TRBJ2-3	CASSLGGGGSTDTQYF	TGTGCCAGCAGCTTAGGGGGGGGAGGTTCCACAGATACGCAGTATTTT
.	TRBV5-4	.	TRBJ1-1	CASSTGQTNTEAFF	TGTGCCAGCAGCACTGGACAGACGAACACTGAAGCTTTCTTT
.	TRBV2	TRBD1	TRBJ2-7	CASSEGRQGADEQYF	TGTGCCAGCAGTGAAGGTCGACAGGGGGCAGACGAGCAGTACTTC
.	TRBV6-4	TRBD2	TRBJ2-1	CASSEIGGGPVVDEQFF	TGTGCCAGCAGTGAAATCGGGGGGGGTCCGGTCGTCGATGAGCAGTTCTTC
.	TRBV19	.	TRBJ1-1	CASSIRWRHTEAFF	TGTGCCAGTAGTATTAGGTGGCGGCACACTGAAGCTTTCTTT
few	TRBV28	TRBD2	TRBJ2-7	CASTIIAGGRYEQYF	TGTGCCAGCACCATCATAGCGGGAGGGCGCTACGAGCAGTACTTC
.	TRBV11-3	TRBD2	TRBJ2-5	CASSFGTLAGAGRETQYF	TGTGCCAGCAGCTTTGGTACCCTAGCGGGAGCCGGAAGAGAGACCCAGTACTTC
.	TRBV6-1	.	TRBJ1-5	CASSEAGHSNQPQHF	TGTGCCAGCAGTGAAGCGGGACATTCCAATCAGCCCCAGCATTTT
few	TRBV18	.	TRBJ1-1	CASSEGDTEAFF	TGTGCCAGCTCGGAGGGCGACACTGAAGCTTTCTTT
.	TRBV7-9	TRBD2	TRBJ2-1	CASSLALGGSNEQFF	TGTGCCAGCAGCTTAGCTTTAGGCGGGAGCAATGAGCAGTTCTTC
.	TRBV11-2	TRBD1	TRBJ1-2	CASSPQAGQGRFYGYTF	TGTGCCAGCAGCCCCCAGGCGGGACAGGGAAGGTTCTATGGCTACACCTTC
.	TRBV19	TRBD2	TRBJ2-2	CASSPRTSGSPTGELFF	TGTGCCAGTAGTCCCAGGACTAGCGGGAGCCCCACCGGGGAGCTGTTTTTT
once	TRBV7-9	TRBD1	TRBJ1-2	CASSNPQGAVKGYTF	TGTGCCAGCAGCAACCCTCAGGGGGCGGTGAAAGGCTACACCTTC
few	TRBV18	.	TRBJ2-5	CASSPKRETQYF	TGTGCCAGCTCACCAAAACGGGAGACCCAGTACTTC
.	TRBV7-2	TRBD1	TRBJ1-2	CASSPNPDRAYTF	TGTGCCAGCAGCCCTAACCCAGACAGGGCCTACACCTTC
few	TRBV6-6	.	TRBJ2-7	CASSYPTISTEQYF	TGTGCCAGCAGTTACCCAACCATTTCAACCGAGCAGTACTTC
.	TRBV6-4	.	TRBJ2-1	CASSEGPFNEQFF	TGTGCCAGCAGTGAAGGACCATTCAATGAGCAGTTCTTC
once	TRBV18	.	TRBJ1-5	CASSPPGPNQPQHF	TGTGCCAGCTCACCCCCGGGACCCAATCAGCCCCAGCATTTT
.	TRBV10-1	.	TRBJ2-5	CASSPTLQETQYF	TGCGCCAGCAGTCCGACCCTGCAAGAGACCCAGTACTTC
.	TRBV9	.	TRBJ2-7	CASSIHRDPYEQYF	TGTGCCAGCAGCATACACAGGGATCCCTACGAGCAGTACTTC
few	TRBV7-6	.	TRBJ1-3	CASSQGGNTIYF	TGTGCCAGCAGCCAAGGAGGAAACACCATATATTTT
.	TRBV12-2	.	TRBJ2-1	CASRLNGEASGYNEQFF	TGTGCAAGTCGCTTAAACGGTGAGGCTAGCGGATACAATGAGCAGTTCTTC
.	TRBV11-2	.	TRBJ1-1	CASSPTGTEAFF	TGTGCCAGCAGCCCGACCGGGACTGAAGCTTTCTTT
.	TRBV29-1	.	TRBJ2-7	CSVQASYEQYF	TGCAGCGTTCAGGCCTCCTACGAGCAGTACTTC
.	TRBV13	.	TRBJ2-1	CASSLEGFPNNEQFF	TGTGCCAGCAGCTTAGAAGGGTTTCCGAACAATGAGCAGTTCTTC
.	TRBV29-1	.	TRBJ2-7	CSVARDTYEQYF	TGCAGCGTTGCCAGGGACACCTACGAGCAGTACTTC
.	TRBV29-1	.	TRBJ1-4	CSVQGPQYEKLFF	TGCAGCGTTCAGGGGCCCCAGTATGAAAAACTGTTTTTT
.	TRBV19	.	TRBJ2-1	CASSEYNEQFF	TGTGCCAGTAGTGAGTACAATGAGCAGTTCTTC
.	TRBV5-1	TRBD1	TRBJ2-5	CASSLARGPPETQYF	TGCGCCAGCAGCTTGGCCAGGGGGCCCCCAGAGACCCAGTACTTC
.	TRBV7-6	TRBD1	TRBJ1-5	CASSLRQGLGSDQPQHF	TGTGCCAGCAGCTTGCGACAGGGCTTAGGTAGCGATCAGCCCCAGCATTTT
.	TRBV11-2	TRBD2	TRBJ2-3	CASSPGGGGRGNTDTQYF	TGTGCCAGCAGCCCCGGGGGGGGCGGGAGAGGGAACACAGATACGCAGTATTTT
.	TRBV27	.	TRBJ2-1	CASSFSQGLREYNEQFF	TGTGCCAGCAGTTTCTCACAAGGACTACGGGAATACAATGAGCAGTTCTTC